The clone carrying this T cell receptor beta chain was observed a handful of times. Its antigen is still unknown. TCRdb called the reads again in MiXCR, with one record for every CDR3 protein. The repertoire has hundreds of thousands of distinct CDR3 sequences, roughly 31% of them found once; the top ten carry around 15%. The sample belongs to a study of T cell repertoires in cytomegalovirus infection. The overall study: Public TCR beta signatures provided an indication of both CMV infection and a matching HLA type.

The CDR3 spans 14 residues. The V gene's germline CDR1 is LGHNT and CDR2 FRNRAP. V was pared by 2 bases and J by 5 bases, with 13 bases between. The chain recombines TRBV12-5 with TRBJ2-7; D not resolved. Specimen: cultured CD8+ T cells from PBMCs, collected from culture after CMV antigen stimulation. This sequence originates from a human donor in good health (CMV status not recorded). Some clones in this sample may be carry-over from other donors' samples. CDR3 protein: CASGLYGPLDEQYF. The CDR3 region has the DNA TGTGCTAGTGGTTTGTACGGGCCACTCGACGAGCAGTACTTC. Full variable domain (missing parts from reference TRBV12-5 and TRBJ2-7): DARVTQTPRHKVTEMGQEVTMRCQPILGHNTVFWYRQTMMQGLELLAYFRNRAPLDDSGMPKDRFSAEMPDATLATLKIQPSEPRDSAVYFCASGLYGPLDEQYFGPGTRLTVT.